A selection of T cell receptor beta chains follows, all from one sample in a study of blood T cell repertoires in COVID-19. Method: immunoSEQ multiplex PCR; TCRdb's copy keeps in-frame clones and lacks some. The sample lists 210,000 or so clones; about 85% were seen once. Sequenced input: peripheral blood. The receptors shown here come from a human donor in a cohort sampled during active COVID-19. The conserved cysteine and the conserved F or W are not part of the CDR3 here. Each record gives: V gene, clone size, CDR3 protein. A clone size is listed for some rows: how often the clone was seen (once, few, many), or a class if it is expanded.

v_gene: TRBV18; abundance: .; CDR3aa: ASSLSSYEQY
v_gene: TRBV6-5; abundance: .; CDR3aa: ASNRQGASSLGLF
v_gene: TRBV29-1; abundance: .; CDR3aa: SVVPGFNEKLF
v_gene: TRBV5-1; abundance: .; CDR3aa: ASSLEGLAGREQY
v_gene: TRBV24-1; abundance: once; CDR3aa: ATSEPGSANTGELF
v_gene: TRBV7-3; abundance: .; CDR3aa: ASSTGQQITDTQY
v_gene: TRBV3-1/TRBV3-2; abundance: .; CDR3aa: ASSQSGTEAF
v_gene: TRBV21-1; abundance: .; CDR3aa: ASSKGEGHWAKTQY
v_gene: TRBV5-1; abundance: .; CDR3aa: ASSLPGEQY
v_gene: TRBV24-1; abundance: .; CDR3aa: ATSDPLPGQGSAYNEQF
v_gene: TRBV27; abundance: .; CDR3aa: ASSLRGRGTGELF
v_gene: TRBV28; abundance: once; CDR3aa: ASSFSKGPWNQPQH
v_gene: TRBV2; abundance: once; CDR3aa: ASLGPNEKLF
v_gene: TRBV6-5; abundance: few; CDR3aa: ASSSPTATGELF
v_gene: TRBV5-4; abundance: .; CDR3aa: ASSLGTSIGNEQF
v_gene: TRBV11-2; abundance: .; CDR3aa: ASSLAGTDTQY
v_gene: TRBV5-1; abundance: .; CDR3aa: ASRLPSNTEAF
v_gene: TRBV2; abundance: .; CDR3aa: ASSDEGPRETQY
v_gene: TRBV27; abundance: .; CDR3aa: AWRQGNTIY
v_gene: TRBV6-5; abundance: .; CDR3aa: ASSQHQRDTQY